This TCR beta chain comes out of a study of blood T cells in healthy people across ages. Study results and caveats: Higher diversity and more naive CD4+ cells were features of long-lived donors, compared to aged donors.

Germline CDR1 SEHNR, CDR2 FQNEAQ (reference sequence). This CDR3 is built from 15 residues. Isolation yielded PBMCs, at least 6.5 million per sample, in every case. A J-beta primer mix and a sample-barcoded 5' primer were used in a second PCR of about 7 to 12 cycles. A tag from a template-switch adaptor with 12 random nucleotides marked each cDNA molecule. TCRdb used MiXCR to reprocess the 5' RACE reads, holding one entry per CDR3 protein. The data contain some 760,000 distinct CDR3 sequences, approximately 25% of them singletons. About this clonotype: What it recognizes is unknown.

These records were also assigned to another study, of T cells of mothers and their children.

The chain joins TRBV7-9 to TRBJ2-5; 8 bases agree with TRBD2. The end of the DNA is better explained by TRBJ2-7, so the J call may be wrong. The clonotype comes from a boy under 18 in good health. Material for sequencing was blood. The CDR3 coding sequence is TGTGCCAGCAGCGTTCGTGCGGGGGGCTCCTACGAGCAGTACTTC. It codes for CASSVRAGGSYEQYF.